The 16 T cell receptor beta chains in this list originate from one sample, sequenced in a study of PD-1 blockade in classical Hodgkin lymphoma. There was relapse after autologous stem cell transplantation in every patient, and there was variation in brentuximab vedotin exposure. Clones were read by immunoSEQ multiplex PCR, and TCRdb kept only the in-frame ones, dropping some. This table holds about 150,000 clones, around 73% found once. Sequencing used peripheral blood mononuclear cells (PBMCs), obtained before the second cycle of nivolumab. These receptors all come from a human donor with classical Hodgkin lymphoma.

The chain's CDR3 is CASSRAGSGSGSGNTIYF. The CDR3 coding sequence is TGCGCCAGCAGTCGGGCAGGGAGCGGGTCTGGGTCTGGAAACACCATATATTTT. The chain carries TRBV5-1 and TRBJ1-3; the D gene is possibly TRBD1 (5 bases). V lost 5 bases to trimming and J lost 1 base, with 22 bases between them. Germline V gives CDR1 SGHRS, CDR2 YFSETQ. This CDR3 has 18 residues.

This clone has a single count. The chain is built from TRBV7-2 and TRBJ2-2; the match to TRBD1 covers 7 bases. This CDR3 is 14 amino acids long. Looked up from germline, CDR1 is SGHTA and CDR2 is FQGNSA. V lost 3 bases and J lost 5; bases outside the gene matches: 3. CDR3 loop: CASSLFRGTGELFF. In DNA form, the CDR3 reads TGTGCCAGCAGCTTGTTCAGGGGGACCGGGGAGCTGTTTTTT.

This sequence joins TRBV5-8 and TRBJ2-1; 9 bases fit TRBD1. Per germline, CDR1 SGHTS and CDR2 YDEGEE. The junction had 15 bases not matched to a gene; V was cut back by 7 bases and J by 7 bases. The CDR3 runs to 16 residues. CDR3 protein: CASVHIPGQGLNEQFF. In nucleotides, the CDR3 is TGTGCCAGCGTACACATTCCGGGACAGGGTCTTAATGAGCAGTTCTTC. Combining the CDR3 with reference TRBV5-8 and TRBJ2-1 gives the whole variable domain EAGVTQSPTHLIKTRGQQATLRCSPISGHTSVYWYQQALGLGLQFLLWYDEGEERNRGNFPPRFSGRQFPNYSSELNVNALELEDSALYLCASVHIPGQGLNEQFFGPGTRLTVL.

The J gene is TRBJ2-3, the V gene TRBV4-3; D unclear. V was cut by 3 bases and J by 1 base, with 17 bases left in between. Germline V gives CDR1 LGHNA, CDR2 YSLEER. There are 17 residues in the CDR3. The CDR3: CASSHRLAPLGTDTQYF. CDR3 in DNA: TGCGCCAGCAGCCACCGACTGGCTCCGCTCGGCACAGATACGCAGTATTTT.

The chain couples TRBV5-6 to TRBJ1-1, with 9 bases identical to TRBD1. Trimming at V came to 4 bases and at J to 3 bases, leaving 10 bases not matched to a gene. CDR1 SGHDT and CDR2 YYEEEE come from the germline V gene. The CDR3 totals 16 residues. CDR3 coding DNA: TGTGCCAGCAGCAGTTACAGGGGGCGTAAGGACACTGAAGCTTTCTTT. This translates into CASSSYRGRKDTEAFF.

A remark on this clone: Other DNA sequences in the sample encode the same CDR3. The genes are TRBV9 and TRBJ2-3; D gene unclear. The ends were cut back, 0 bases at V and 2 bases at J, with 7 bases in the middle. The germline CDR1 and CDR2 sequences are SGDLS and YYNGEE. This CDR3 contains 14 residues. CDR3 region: CASSVDSSTDTQYF. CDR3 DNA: TGTGCCAGCAGCGTAGACAGTTCCACAGATACGCAGTATTTT.

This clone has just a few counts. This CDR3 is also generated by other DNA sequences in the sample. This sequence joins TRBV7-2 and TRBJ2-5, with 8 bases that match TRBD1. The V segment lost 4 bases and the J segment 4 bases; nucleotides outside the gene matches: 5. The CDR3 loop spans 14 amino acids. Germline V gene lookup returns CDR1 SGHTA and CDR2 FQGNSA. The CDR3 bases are TGTGCCAGCAGCTCTGCGGACAGGGCAGAGACCCAGTACTTC. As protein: CASSSADRAETQYF.

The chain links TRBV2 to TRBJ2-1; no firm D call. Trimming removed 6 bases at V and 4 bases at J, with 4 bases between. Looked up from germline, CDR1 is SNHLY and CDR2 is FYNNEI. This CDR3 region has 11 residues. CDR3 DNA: TGTGCCAGCAGCTGGTACAATGAGCAGTTCTTC. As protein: CASSWYNEQFF.

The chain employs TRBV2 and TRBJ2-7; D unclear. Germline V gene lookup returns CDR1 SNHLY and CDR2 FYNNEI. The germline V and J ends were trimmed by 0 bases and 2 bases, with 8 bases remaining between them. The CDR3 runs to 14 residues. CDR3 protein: CASSEAGRTYEQYF. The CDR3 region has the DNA TGTGCCAGCAGTGAAGCCGGCAGGACCTACGAGCAGTACTTC.

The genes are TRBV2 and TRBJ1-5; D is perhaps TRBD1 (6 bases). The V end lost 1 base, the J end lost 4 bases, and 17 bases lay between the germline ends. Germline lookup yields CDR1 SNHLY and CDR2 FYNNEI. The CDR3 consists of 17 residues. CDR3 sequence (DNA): TGTGCCAGCAGTGAAGTAGGGGCCAGGGGCCGTAATCAGCCCCAGCATTTT. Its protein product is CASSEVGARGRNQPQHF.

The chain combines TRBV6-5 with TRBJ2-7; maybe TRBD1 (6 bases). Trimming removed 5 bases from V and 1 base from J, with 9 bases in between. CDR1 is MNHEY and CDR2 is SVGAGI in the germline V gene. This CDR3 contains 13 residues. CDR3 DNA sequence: TGTGCCAGCAGTCAGACAGGTTCCTACGAGCAGTACTTC. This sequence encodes CASSQTGSYEQYF.

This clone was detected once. The CDR3 spells CASSAGTSSTDTQYF. The CDR3 DNA follows: TGTGCCAGCAGCGCCGGGACTAGCAGCACAGATACGCAGTATTTT. The chain has TRBV9 and TRBJ2-3, with 9 bases lining up with TRBD2. From germline, CDR1 is SGDLS and CDR2 YYNGEE. This CDR3 has 15 residues. Unmatched junction bases numbered 2, after V lost 3 bases and J lost 0 bases.

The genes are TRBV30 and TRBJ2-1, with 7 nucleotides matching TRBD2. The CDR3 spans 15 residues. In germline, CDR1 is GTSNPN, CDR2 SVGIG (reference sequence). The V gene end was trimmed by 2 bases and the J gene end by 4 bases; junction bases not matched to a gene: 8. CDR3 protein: CAWSKGSGAYNEQFF. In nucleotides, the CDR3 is TGTGCCTGGAGTAAAGGAAGCGGGGCTTACAATGAGCAGTTCTTC. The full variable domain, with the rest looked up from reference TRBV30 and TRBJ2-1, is SQTIHQWPATLVQPVGSPLSLECTVEGTSNPNLYWYRQAAGRGLQLLFYSVGIGQISSEVPQNLSASRPQDRQFILSSKKLLLSDSGFYLCAWSKGSGAYNEQFFGPGTRLTVL.

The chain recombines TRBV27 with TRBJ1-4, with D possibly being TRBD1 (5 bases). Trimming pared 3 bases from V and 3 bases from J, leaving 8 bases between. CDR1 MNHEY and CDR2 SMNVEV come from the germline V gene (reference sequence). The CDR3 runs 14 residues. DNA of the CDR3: TGTGCCAGCAGTTTCCAGGGTGCTAATGAAAAACTGTTTTTT. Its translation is CASSFQGANEKLFF.

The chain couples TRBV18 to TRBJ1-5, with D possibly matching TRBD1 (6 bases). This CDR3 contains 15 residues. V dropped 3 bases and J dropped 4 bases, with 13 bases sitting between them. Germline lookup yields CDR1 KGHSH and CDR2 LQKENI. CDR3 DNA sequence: TGTGCCAGCTCACCCCCCGGGACAACTAATCAGCCCCAGCATTTT. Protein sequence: CASSPPGTTNQPQHF.

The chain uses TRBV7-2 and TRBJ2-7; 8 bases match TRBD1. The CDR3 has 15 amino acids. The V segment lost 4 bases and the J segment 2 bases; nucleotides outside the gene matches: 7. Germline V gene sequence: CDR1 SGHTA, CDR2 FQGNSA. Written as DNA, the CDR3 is TGTGCCAGCAGCTCCCGGGGGACAGGCCCCTACGAGCAGTACTTC. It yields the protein CASSSRGTGPYEQYF.